The following is a T cell receptor beta chain sequence with its context. Its antigen is unknown. No qualities accompany the bases; no much larger clone lies one base away. The data originate from a study of T cell changes during pregnancy in multiple sclerosis (dated by TCRdb to between 2018 and 2020). In terms of the full investigation: The study examined how the T cell repertoire changed over the course of pregnancy in women with multiple sclerosis.

The CDR3 runs 12 residues from the cysteine to the phenylalanine. The retained sequence is limited to the CDR3, 36 bases, with the frame set at the first base. The junction shows trimming of 5 bases on V and 8 bases on J, plus 12 bases between the germline ends. CDR1 and CDR2, looked up from the germline V gene (reference sequence), are PRHDT and FYEKMQ. Library generation was performed with the immunoSEQ multiplex PCR assay. In TCRdb, the immuneACCESS table is reduced to in-frame sequences with V and J assigned. These tables do not hold every clone; where another copy was compared, an unresolved V gene accounts for under half, and the others remain unexplained. This sample is represented by tens of thousands of clones; around 92% of them were singletons. Of the sample, around 2% is held by the ten largest clones.

This sample comprised peripheral blood, obtained after pregnancy. The TCR comes from a female donor with multiple sclerosis, enrolled in a pregnancy study. Recombination connected TRBV13 to TRBJ1-1; a tentative D match to TRBD1 spans 5 bases. At the DNA level, the sequence is TGTGCCAGCAGCCGGGACTTAAGGGAAGCTTTCTTT. It translates to CASSRDLREAFF.